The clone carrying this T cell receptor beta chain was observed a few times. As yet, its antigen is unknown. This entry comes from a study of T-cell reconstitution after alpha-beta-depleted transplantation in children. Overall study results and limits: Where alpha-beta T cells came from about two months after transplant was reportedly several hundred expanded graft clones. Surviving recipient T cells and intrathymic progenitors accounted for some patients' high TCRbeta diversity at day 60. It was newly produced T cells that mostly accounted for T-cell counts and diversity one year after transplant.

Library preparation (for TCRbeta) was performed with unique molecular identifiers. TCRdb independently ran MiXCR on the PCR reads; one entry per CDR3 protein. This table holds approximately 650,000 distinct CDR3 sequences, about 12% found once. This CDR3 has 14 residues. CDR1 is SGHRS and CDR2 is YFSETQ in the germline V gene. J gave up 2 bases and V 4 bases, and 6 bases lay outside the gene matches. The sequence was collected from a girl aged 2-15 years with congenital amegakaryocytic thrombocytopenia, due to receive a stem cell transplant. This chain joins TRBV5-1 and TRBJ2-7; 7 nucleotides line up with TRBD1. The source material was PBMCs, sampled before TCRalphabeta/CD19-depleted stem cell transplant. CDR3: CASSARDRAYEQYF. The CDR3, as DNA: TGCGCCAGCAGCGCCCGGGACAGAGCCTACGAGCAGTACTTC.